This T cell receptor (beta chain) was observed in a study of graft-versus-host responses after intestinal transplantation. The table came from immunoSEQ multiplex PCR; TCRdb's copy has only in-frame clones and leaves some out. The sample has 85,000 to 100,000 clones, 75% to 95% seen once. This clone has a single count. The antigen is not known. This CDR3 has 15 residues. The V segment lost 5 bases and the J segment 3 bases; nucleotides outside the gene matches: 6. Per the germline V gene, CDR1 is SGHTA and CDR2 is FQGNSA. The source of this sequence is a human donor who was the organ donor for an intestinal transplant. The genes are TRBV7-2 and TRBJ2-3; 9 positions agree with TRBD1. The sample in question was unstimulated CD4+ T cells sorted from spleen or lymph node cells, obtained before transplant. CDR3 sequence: CASSQDRGLTDTQYF. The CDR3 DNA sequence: TGTGCCAGCAGCCAAGACAGGGGGTTAACAGATACGCAGTATTTT.